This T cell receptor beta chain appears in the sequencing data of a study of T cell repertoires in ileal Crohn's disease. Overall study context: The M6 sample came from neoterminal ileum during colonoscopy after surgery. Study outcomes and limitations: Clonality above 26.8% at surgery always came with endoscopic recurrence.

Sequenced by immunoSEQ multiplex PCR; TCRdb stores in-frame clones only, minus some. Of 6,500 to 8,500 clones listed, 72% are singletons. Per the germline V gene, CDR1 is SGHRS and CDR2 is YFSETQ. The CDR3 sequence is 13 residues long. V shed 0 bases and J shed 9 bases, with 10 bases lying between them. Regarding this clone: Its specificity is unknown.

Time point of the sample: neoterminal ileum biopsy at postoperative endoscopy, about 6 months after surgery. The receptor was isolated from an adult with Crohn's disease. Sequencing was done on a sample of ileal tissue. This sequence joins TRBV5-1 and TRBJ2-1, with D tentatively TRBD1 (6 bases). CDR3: CASSLGQEGEQFF. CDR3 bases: TGCGCCAGCAGCTTGGGACAGGAAGGTGAGCAGTTCTTC.